These 14 T cell receptor beta chains share one sample of origin, sequenced in a study of cytomegalovirus exposure and HLA in healthy donors. Primers for the PCR totalled 60 Vbeta and 13 Jbeta. Method: immunoSEQ multiplex PCR; TCRdb's copy keeps in-frame clones and lacks some. The table has over 85,000 clones, roughly four fifths seen once. The material sequenced was PBMCs. The receptors here all came from a man aged 40-50 years in good health and CMV-seronegative.

This clone was seen a handful of times. In DNA form, the CDR3 reads TGTGCCATCAGGCCAGCGGGGAGCACAGATACGCAGTATTTT. Its translation: CAIRPAGSTDTQYF. The chain combines TRBV10-3 with TRBJ2-3; TRBD2 matches at 7 bases. CDR3 length: 14 amino acids. Looked up from germline, CDR1 is ENHRY and CDR2 is SYGVKD. J was trimmed by 0 bases and V by 6 bases; bases with no gene match: 3.

V gene TRBV19 combines with J gene TRBJ1-1; the match to TRBD1 covers 11 bases. Germline CDR1 reads LNHDA; CDR2 reads SQIVND (reference sequence). There are 16 residues in the CDR3. V was pared by 3 bases and J by 0 bases, with 3 bases of the junction left unmatched. CDR3 DNA: TGTGCCAGTAGTATCGGACAGGGGGCCCTGAACACTGAAGCTTTCTTT. It codes for CASSIGQGALNTEAFF.

The chain links TRBV5-6 to TRBJ1-2; D possibly corresponds to TRBD1 (6 bases). The CDR3 is made up of 14 amino acids. V dropped 4 bases and J dropped 6 bases, with 16 bases sitting between them. The germline gives CDR1 SGHDT, CDR2 YYEEEE. In DNA, the CDR3 is TGTGCCAGCAGCGGCGAACAGGGCGTTAATGGCTACACCTTC. This encodes CASSGEQGVNGYTF. Based on the CDR3 plus reference TRBV5-6 and TRBJ1-2, the full variable domain is DAGVTQSPTHLIKTRGQQVTLRCSPKSGHDTVSWYQQALGQGPQFIFQYYEEEERQRGNFPDRFSGHQFPNYSSELNVNALLLGDSALYLCASSGEQGVNGYTFGSGTRLTVV.

This clone was seen a few times. This chain uses TRBV4-3 with TRBJ2-7; TRBD1 agrees at 8 bases. The length of the CDR3 is 15 residues. After removal of 5 bases from V and 7 bases from J, the junction contained 13 bases not matched to a gene. Germline lookup yields CDR1 LGHNA and CDR2 YSLEER. CDR3 in amino acids: CASSEVGQGAREQYF. For the CDR3, the DNA is TGCGCCAGCAGCGAAGTGGGGCAGGGGGCGCGGGAGCAGTACTTC.

V and J are TRBV10-3 and TRBJ1-2; D remains unclear. Germline assignment: CDR1 ENHRY and CDR2 SYGVKD. The V and J ends lost 0 bases and 7 bases respectively, with 6 bases between them. The CDR3 runs to 12 residues. Here the CDR3 reads CAISESRAGYTF. As DNA, the CDR3 is TGTGCCATCAGTGAGTCGAGGGCTGGCTACACCTTC.

The chain is built from TRBV7-8 and TRBJ2-3, with 8 nucleotides matching TRBD1. J was trimmed by 0 bases and V by 5 bases; bases with no gene match: 4. This CDR3 region has 15 residues. Germline assignment: CDR1 SGHVS and CDR2 FQNEAQ. Written as DNA, the CDR3 is TGTGCCAGCAGCATCAGGGGGCCAAGCACAGATACGCAGTATTTT. It translates to CASSIRGPSTDTQYF.

This chain connects TRBV7-2 to TRBJ2-2; D is ambiguous. The CDR3 has 13 amino acids. In germline, CDR1 is SGHTA, CDR2 FQGNSA. V was pared by 5 bases and J by 2 bases, with 6 bases between. The DNA for the CDR3 is TGTGCCAGCAGCATCAAAAACACCGGGGAGCTGTTTTTT. Translated: CASSIKNTGELFF.

This rearrangement joins TRBV7-9 to TRBJ2-3; D uncertain. CDR3 length: 14 residues. Looked up from germline, CDR1 is SEHNR and CDR2 is FQNEAQ (reference sequence). Trimming left V 6 bases short and J 0 bases short, with 10 bases between. CDR3 bases: TGTGCCAGCAGGAAAACCGGGAGCACAGATACGCAGTATTTT. It encodes CASRKTGSTDTQYF. The full variable domain, with the rest looked up from reference TRBV7-9 and TRBJ2-3, is DTGVSQNPRHKITKRGQNVTFRCDPISEHNRLYWYRQTLGQGPEFLTYFQNEAQLEKSRLLSDRFSAERPKGSFSTLEIQRTEQGDSAMYLCASRKTGSTDTQYFGPGTRLTVL.

In this sample, this clone turned up a few times. V gene TRBV6-5 combines with J gene TRBJ2-7, with D perhaps matching TRBD1 (6 bases). From germline, CDR1 is MNHEY and CDR2 SVGAGI. Between the trimmed V and J ends, which lost 5 bases and 4 bases, there was a span of 15 bases. The CDR3 runs 14 residues. The CDR3 nucleotides are TGTGCCAGCAGTCAACCGGGACAAAAATACGAGCAGTACTTC. Translating it yields CASSQPGQKYEQYF.

CDR3 amino acids: CASSQGLAEGQETQYF. The DNA of the CDR3 is TGTGCCAGCAGCCAGGGACTAGCGGAGGGTCAAGAGACCCAGTACTTC. This rearrangement joins TRBV4-2 to TRBJ2-5, with 11 bases that match TRBD2. CDR1 is LGHNA and CDR2 is YNFKEQ in the germline V gene. J was trimmed by 2 bases and V by 3 bases; bases with no gene match: 5. This CDR3 has 16 amino acids.

The CDR3 nucleotides are TGTGCCAGCAGGGACAGGGTCGGCTCCTATAATTCACCCCTCCACTTT. Translated: CASRDRVGSYNSPLHF. The chain couples TRBV2 to TRBJ1-6, with 8 bases matching TRBD1. There are 16 residues in the CDR3. CDR1 is SNHLY, CDR2 FYNNEI, per germline. Trimming took 6 bases from V and 0 from J; bases not matched to a gene: 4.

The chain couples TRBV11-2 to TRBJ2-7; D is perhaps TRBD2 (5 bases). V lost 3 bases to trimming and J lost 0 bases, with 12 bases between them. The CDR3 sequence is 15 residues long. CDR1 is SGHAT, CDR2 FQNNGV, per germline. The CDR3 region is CASSLYRLSSYEQYF. CDR3 DNA: TGTGCCAGCAGCTTGTACCGACTAAGCTCCTACGAGCAGTACTTC.

This clone was observed many times. CDR3 protein: CASSLWASGGGNPYEQYF. The CDR3, as DNA: TGCGCCAGCAGCCTCTGGGCTAGCGGGGGAGGGAACCCCTACGAGCAGTACTTC. The chain is built from TRBV4-1 and TRBJ2-7; 10 positions agree with TRBD2. V lost 4 bases and J lost 2; bases outside the gene matches: 14. The CDR3 consists of 18 residues. Germline assignment: CDR1 MGHRA and CDR2 YSYEKL.

J is TRBJ2-7 and V is TRBV20-1, with D possibly TRBD2 on 5 matching bases. The CDR3 is 11 amino acids. The V and J ends lost 6 bases and 4 bases respectively, with 10 bases between them. CDR1 is DFQATT and CDR2 is SNEGSKA in the germline V gene (reference sequence). CDR3 coding DNA: TGCAGTGCACAGAGGGCTTACGAGCAGTACTTC. Protein product: CSAQRAYEQYF.